The clone carrying this T cell receptor beta chain was recorded a few times. This specimen belongs to a study of cytomegalovirus exposure and HLA in healthy donors. V lost 0 bases to trimming and J lost 0 bases, with 6 bases between them. The CDR3 contains 14 residues. From germline, CDR1 is SGHRS and CDR2 YFSETQ. Primers for the PCR totalled 60 Vbeta and 13 Jbeta. Assay: immunoSEQ multiplex PCR; the TCRdb copy retains only in-frame clones and omits some. The sample holds about 190,000 clones, over 65% seen once. This TCR derives from a woman in her twenties or thirties in good health and CMV-seronegative. The sample comprised PBMCs. The chain uses TRBV5-1 and TRBJ1-1; weak D call: TRBD1 (6 bases). The CDR3 loop reads CASSLGGLNTEAFF. CDR3 nucleotides: TGCGCCAGCAGCTTGGGGGGGCTGAACACTGAAGCTTTCTTT.